This record looks at one T cell receptor beta chain sequence and its context. Its target is not known. The entry originates in a study of OX40 agonist ivuxolimab in advanced cancers. Study-wide results and caveats: CD4+ and CD8+ blood T cells expanded clonally by week 6 at 0.1 to 3.0 mg/kg.

CDR1 and CDR2 (germline): LNHDA, SQIVND (reference sequence). This CDR3 contains 16 residues. V was pared by 8 bases and J by 0 bases, with 8 bases of the junction left unmatched. Sampling times: baseline, cycle 4 day 1, cycle 7 day 1. This table comes from immunoSEQ multiplex PCR, and its TCRdb copy is limited to in-frame clones, with some not included. Altogether approximately 56,000 clones are present, 81% being singletons, with the ten largest covering roughly 0.66%. This clonotype was obtained from an adult with an advanced solid tumor such as melanoma, head and neck, liver or kidney cancer. The chain carries TRBV19 and TRBJ2-2; TRBD2 agrees at 8 bases. The sample consisted of CD4+ or CD8+ T cells sorted from blood, taken in a trial of the OX40 agonist ivuxolimab. The CDR3 DNA is TGTGCCAGTCGGGGTGGGACTAGTGCGAACACCGGGGAGCTGTTTTTT. It translates to CASRGGTSANTGELFF.